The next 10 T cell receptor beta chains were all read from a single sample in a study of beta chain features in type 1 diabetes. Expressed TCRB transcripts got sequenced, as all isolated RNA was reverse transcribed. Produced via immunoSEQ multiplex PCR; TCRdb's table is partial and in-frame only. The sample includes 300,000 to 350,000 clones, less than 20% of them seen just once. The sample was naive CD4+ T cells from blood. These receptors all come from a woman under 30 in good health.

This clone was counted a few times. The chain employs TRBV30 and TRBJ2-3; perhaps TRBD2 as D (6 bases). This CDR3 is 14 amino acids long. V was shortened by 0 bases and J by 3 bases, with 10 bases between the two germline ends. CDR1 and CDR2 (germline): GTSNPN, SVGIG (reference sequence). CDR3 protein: CAWSVPGGTDTQYF. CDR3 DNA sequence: TGTGCCTGGAGTGTACCTGGGGGGACAGATACGCAGTATTTT.

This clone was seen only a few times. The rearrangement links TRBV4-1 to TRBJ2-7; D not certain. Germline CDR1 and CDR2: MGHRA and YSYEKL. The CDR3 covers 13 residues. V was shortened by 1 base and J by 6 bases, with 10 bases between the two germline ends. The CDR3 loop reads CASSQAPFLEQYF. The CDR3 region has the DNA TGCGCCAGCAGCCAAGCCCCGTTTCTCGAGCAGTACTTC.

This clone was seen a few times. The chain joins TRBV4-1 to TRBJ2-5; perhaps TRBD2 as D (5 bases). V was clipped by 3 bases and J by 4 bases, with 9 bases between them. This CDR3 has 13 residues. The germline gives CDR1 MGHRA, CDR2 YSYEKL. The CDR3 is CASSHTSGETQYF. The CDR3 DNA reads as TGCGCCAGCAGCCATACTAGTGGAGAGACCCAGTACTTC.

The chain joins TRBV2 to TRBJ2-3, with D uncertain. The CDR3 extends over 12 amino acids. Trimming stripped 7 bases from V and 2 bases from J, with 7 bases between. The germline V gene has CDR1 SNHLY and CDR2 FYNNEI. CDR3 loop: CASNDNTDTQYF. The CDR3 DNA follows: TGTGCCAGCAATGACAACACAGATACGCAGTATTTT.

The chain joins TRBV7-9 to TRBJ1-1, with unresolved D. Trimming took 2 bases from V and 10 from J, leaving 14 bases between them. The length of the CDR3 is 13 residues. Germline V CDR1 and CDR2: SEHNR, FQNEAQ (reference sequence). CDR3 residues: CASSLSARERAFF. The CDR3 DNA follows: TGTGCCAGCAGCTTATCTGCGAGGGAAAGAGCTTTCTTT.

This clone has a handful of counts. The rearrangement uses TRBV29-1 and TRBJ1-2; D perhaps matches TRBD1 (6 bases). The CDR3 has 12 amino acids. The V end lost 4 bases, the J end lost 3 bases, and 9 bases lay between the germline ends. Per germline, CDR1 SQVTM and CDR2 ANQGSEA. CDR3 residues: CSVAQGYYGYTF. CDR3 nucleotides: TGCAGCGTTGCACAGGGATACTATGGCTACACCTTC.

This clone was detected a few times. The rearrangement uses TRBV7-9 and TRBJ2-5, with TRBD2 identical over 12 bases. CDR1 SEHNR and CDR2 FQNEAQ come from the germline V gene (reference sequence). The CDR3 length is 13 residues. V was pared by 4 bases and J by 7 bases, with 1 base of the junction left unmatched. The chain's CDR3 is CASSSTSGGTQYF. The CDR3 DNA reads TGTGCCAGCAGCTCGACTAGCGGGGGGACCCAGTACTTC.

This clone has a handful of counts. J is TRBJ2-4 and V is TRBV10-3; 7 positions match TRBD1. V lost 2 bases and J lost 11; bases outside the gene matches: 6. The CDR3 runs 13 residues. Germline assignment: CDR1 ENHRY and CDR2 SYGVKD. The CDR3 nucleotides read TGTGCCATCAGTGAGCCGACAGGGTCGGTTCAGTACTTC. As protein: CAISEPTGSVQYF.

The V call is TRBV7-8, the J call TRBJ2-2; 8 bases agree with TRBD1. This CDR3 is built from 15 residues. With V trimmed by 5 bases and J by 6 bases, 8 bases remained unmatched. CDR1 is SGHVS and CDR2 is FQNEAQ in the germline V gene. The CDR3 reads CASSKGQALAGELFF. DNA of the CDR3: TGTGCCAGCAGCAAGGGACAGGCCCTCGCCGGGGAGCTGTTTTTT.

DNA of the CDR3: TGTGCCTATAACCCCCAGGGAAATCAGCCCCAGCATTTT. The encoded protein is CAYNPQGNQPQHF. The gene calls are TRBV30 and TRBJ1-5; a possible D gene is TRBD1 (5 bases). The ends were cut back, 7 bases at V and 4 bases at J, with 14 bases in the middle. The CDR3 is made up of 13 amino acids. Germline V gene lookup returns CDR1 GTSNPN and CDR2 SVGIG (reference sequence).